This T cell receptor (beta chain) was sequenced during a study of response to subunit inactivated influenza vaccine. The CDR3 is 13 residues long. The germline V gene encodes CDR1 LGHDT and CDR2 YNNKEL (reference sequence). The V end was cut by 0 bases, the J end by 10 bases, with 10 bases between. This clonotype was seen more than once but under ten times. TCRdb processed the RT-PCR reads anew with MiXCR; each CDR3 protein has one entry. This sample carries roughly 190,000 distinct CDR3 sequences, roughly 12% of them seen once, and the ten largest clones take approximately 30%. The sample was also linked to a second study, of T cells expressing NK-cell markers. In that study: Scientists made TCR beta cDNA using 5'RACE template switching with UMIs.

Sequenced material: CD8+ T cells sorted from PBMCs, taken roughly 12 days after vaccination. This clonotype was sampled from a man in his forties or fifties who received an inactivated influenza vaccine. The rearrangement joins TRBV3-1 to TRBJ2-1, with no clear D. Written as DNA, the CDR3 is TGTGCCAGCAGCCAAGATCAAGGCACGGAGCAGTTCTTC. It encodes CASSQDQGTEQFF.